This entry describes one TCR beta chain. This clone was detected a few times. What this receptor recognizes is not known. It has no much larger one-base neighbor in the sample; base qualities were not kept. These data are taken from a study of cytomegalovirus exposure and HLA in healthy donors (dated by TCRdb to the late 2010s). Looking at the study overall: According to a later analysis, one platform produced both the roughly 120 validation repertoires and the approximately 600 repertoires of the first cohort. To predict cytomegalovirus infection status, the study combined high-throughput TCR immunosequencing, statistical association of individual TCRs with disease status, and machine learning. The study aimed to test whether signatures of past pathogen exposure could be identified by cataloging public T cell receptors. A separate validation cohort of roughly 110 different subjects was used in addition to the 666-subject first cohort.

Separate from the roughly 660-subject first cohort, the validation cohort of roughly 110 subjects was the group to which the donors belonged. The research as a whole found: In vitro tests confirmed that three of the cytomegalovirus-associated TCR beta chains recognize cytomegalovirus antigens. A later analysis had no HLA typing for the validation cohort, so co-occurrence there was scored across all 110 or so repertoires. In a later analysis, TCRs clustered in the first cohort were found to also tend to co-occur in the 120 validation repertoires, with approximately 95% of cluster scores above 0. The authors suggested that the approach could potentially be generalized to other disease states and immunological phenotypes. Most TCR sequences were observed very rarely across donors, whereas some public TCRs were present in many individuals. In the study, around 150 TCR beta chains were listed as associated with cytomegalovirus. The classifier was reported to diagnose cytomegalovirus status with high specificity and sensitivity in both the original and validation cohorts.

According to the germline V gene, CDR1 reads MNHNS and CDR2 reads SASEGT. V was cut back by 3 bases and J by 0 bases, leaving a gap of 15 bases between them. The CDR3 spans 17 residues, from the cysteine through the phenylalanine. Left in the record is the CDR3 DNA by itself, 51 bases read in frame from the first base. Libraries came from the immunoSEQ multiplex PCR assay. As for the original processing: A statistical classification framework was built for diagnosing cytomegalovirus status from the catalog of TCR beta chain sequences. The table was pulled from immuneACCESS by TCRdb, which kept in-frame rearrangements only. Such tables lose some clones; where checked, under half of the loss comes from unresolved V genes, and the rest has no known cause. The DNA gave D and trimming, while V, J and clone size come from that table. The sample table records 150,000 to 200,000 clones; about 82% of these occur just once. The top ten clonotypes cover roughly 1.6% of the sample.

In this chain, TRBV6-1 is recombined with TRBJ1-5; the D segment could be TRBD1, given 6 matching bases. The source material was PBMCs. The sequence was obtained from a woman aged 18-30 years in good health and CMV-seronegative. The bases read TGTGCCAGCAGTGAGGCTCCGGGACAATATAGCAATCAGCCCCAGCATTTT. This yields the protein CASSEAPGQYSNQPQHF.